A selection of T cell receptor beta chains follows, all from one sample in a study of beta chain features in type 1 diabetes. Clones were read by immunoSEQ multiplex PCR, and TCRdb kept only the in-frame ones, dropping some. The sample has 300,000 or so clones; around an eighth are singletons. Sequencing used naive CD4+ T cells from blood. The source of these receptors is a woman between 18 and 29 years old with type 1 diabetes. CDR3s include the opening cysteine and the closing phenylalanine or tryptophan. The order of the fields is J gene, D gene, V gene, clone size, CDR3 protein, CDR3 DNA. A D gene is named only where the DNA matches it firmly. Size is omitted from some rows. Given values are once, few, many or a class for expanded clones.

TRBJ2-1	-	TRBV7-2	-	CASSFQPGLQGFF	TGTGCCAGCAGCTTTCAGCCGGGTCTACAAGGGTTCTTC
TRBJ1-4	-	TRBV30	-	CACLGGGLRKLFF	TGTGCCTGCCTCGGGGGGGGTCTGAGGAAACTGTTTTTT
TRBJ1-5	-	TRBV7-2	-	CASSQYFGQPQHF	TGTGCCAGCAGCCAATACTTCGGTCAGCCCCAGCATTTT
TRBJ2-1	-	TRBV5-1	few	CASSLGRGEQFF	TGCGCCAGCAGCTTGGGGCGGGGTGAGCAGTTCTTC
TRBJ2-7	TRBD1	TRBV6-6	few	CASTDRGYEQYF	TGTGCCAGCACCGACAGGGGCTACGAGCAGTACTTC
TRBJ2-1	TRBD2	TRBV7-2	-	CASSLGFWASGSRGNEQFF	TGTGCCAGCAGCTTAGGGTTTTGGGCTAGCGGGAGCCGGGGCAATGAGCAGTTCTTC
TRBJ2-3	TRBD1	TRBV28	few	CASSLRTGLRTDTQYF	TGTGCCAGCAGTTTGAGGACAGGCCTGAGGACAGATACGCAGTATTTT
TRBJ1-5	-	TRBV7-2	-	CASSLPGQPQHF	TGTGCCAGCAGCTTGCCGGGTCAGCCCCAGCATTTT
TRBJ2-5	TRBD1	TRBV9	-	CASSARGQAGTQYF	TGTGCCAGCAGCGCGAGGGGACAGGCCGGAACCCAGTACTTC
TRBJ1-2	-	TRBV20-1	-	CSAIVQAGYTF	TGCAGTGCTATTGTTCAAGCTGGCTACACCTTC
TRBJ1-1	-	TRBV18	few	CASSTGQNTEAFF	TGTGCCAGCTCTACGGGACAGAACACTGAAGCTTTCTTT
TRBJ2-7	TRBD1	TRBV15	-	CATSRVRQGAYEQYF	TGTGCCACCAGCAGAGTGCGACAGGGGGCCTACGAGCAGTACTTC
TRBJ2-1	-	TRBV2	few	CASGRLGSNEQFF	TGTGCCAGCGGCCGACTAGGCTCCAATGAGCAGTTCTTC
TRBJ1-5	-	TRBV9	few	CASSVGSGGEGNQPQHF	TGTGCCAGCAGCGTAGGTTCCGGGGGGGAAGGCAATCAGCCCCAGCATTTT
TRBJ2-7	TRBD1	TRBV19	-	CASSMVTGGSYEQYF	TGTGCCAGTAGTATGGTTACAGGGGGGTCCTACGAGCAGTACTTC
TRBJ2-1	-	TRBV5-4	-	CASRGPYSYNEQFF	TGTGCCAGCAGGGGGCCCTACTCCTACAATGAGCAGTTCTTC
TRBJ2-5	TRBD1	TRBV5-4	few	CASSLDRGQKTQYF	TGTGCCAGCAGCCTGGACAGGGGGCAGAAGACCCAGTACTTC
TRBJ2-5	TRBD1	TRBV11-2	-	CASSLVTGAIKETQYF	TGTGCCAGCAGCTTAGTCACAGGGGCGATAAAAGAGACCCAGTACTTC
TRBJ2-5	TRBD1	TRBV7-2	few	CASSLGTGAGETQYF	TGTGCCAGCAGCTTAGGAACAGGGGCTGGGGAGACCCAGTACTTC
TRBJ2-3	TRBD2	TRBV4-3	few	CASSQPSGSTDTQYF	TGCGCCAGCAGCCAACCTAGCGGGAGTACAGATACGCAGTATTTT
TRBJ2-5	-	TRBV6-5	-	CASSTDREAQYF	TGTGCCAGCAGCACCGACAGGGAGGCCCAGTACTTC
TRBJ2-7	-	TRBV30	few	CACTSHHEQYF	TGTGCCTGTACCTCACACCACGAGCAGTACTTC
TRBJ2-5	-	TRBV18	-	CASSPGWVDRGETQYF	TGTGCCAGCTCACCAGGATGGGTGGACCGGGGAGAGACCCAGTACTTC
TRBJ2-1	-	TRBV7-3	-	CASSLWGQGDEQFF	TGTGCCAGCAGCTTATGGGGTCAGGGCGATGAGCAGTTCTTC
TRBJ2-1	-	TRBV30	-	CAWSREINDGRFF	TGTGCCTGGAGTAGGGAGATAAACGACGGGCGGTTCTTC
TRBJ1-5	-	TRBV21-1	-	CASSDRFLIQPQHF	TGTGCCAGCAGCGACAGGTTCCTCATTCAGCCCCAGCATTTT
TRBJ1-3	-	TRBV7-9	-	CASSLAILSSGNTIYF	TGTGCCAGCAGCTTAGCGATACTATCCTCTGGAAACACCATATATTTT
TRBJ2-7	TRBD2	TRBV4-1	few	CASSQHAGLASYEQYF	TGCGCCAGCAGCCAACATGCGGGACTAGCCTCCTACGAGCAGTACTTC
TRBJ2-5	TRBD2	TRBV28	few	CASSPPGGGETQYF	TGTGCCAGCAGTCCCCCCGGCGGGGGGGAGACCCAGTACTTC
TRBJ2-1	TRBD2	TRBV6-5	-	CASRLAGGNEQFF	TGTGCCAGCAGACTAGCGGGCGGCAATGAGCAGTTCTTC
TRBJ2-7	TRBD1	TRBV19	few	CASSITGGFNYEQYF	TGTGCCAGTAGTATCACAGGGGGTTTTAACTACGAGCAGTACTTC
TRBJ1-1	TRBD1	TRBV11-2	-	CASSLGRGLGTEAFF	TGTGCCAGCAGCTTAGGCAGGGGGCTAGGAACTGAAGCTTTCTTT
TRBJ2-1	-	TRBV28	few	CASSLLKRPYNEQFF	TGTGCCAGCAGTTTATTGAAGCGGCCCTACAATGAGCAGTTCTTC
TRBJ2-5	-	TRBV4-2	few	CASSQGLVAETQYF	TGTGCCAGCAGCCAAGGACTAGTCGCGGAGACCCAGTACTTC
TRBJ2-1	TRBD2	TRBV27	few	CASSPPGLANEQFF	TGTGCCAGCAGTCCCCCGGGACTAGCGAATGAGCAGTTCTTC
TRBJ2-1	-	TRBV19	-	CASSRRLVNYNEQFF	TGTGCCAGTAGTCGGAGACTCGTGAACTACAATGAGCAGTTCTTC
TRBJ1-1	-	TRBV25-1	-	CASTDQRRGDTAEAFF	TGTGCCAGCACCGACCAGAGGCGGGGGGACACGGCTGAAGCTTTCTTT
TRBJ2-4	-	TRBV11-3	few	CASSLDEGNIQYF	TGTGCCAGCAGCTTAGACGAGGGAAACATTCAGTACTTC
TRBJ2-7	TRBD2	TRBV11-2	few	CASSLGAGGSYEQYF	TGTGCCAGCAGCTTAGGGGCGGGAGGGTCCTACGAGCAGTACTTC
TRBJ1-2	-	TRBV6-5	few	CASSYSAQGAGYTF	TGTGCCAGCAGTTACTCCGCACAGGGAGCGGGCTACACCTTC
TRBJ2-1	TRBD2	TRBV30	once	CAWSGGREGSNEQFF	TGTGCCTGGAGTGGGGGGCGGGAGGGCTCCAATGAGCAGTTCTTC
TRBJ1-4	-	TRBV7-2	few	CASSLGWSEKLFF	TGTGCCAGCAGCTTAGGATGGAGTGAAAAACTGTTTTTT
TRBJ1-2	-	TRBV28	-	CASSPPQAYYGYTF	TGTGCCAGCAGTCCGCCGCAGGCCTACTATGGCTACACCTTC
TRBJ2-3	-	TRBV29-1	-	CSITPQGRGTDTQYF	TGCAGCATAACCCCGCAGGGTAGAGGCACAGATACGCAGTATTTT
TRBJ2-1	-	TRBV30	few	CAWSVSGGLDNEQFF	TGTGCCTGGAGTGTAAGTGGCGGGCTCGACAATGAGCAGTTCTTC
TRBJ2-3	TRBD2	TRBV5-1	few	CASKKRDVGTDTQYF	TGCGCCAGCAAGAAGCGGGATGTGGGCACAGATACGCAGTATTTT